Listed below are T cell receptor beta chains from one sample, sequenced in a study of tumour-infiltrating T cells in Burkitt lymphoma. Sequencing was performed with immunoSEQ multiplex PCR; in TCRdb, only in-frame clones are kept and a portion is missing. The sample carries 4,900 or so clones, roughly 10% recorded once. Material for sequencing was tumor tissue. All receptors derive from a human donor with diffuse large B-cell lymphoma. CDR3s include the opening cysteine and the closing phenylalanine or tryptophan. The order of the fields is V gene, clone size, J gene, D gene, CDR3 protein, CDR3 DNA. D genes are given only for firm matches. Size is omitted from some rows. Given values are once, few, many or a class for expanded clones.

TRBV5-1	few	TRBJ2-7	TRBD1	CASSFFGPTGTGDSYEQYF	TGCGCCAGCAGCTTTTTTGGACCAACCGGGACAGGGGATTCCTACGAGCAGTACTTC
TRBV19	few	TRBJ2-2	NA	CASSRFSLPTNTGELFF	TGTGCCAGTAGTCGTTTCAGCCTACCCACGAACACCGGGGAGCTGTTTTTT
TRBV5-4	few	TRBJ2-5	NA	CASSPEGQGETQYF	TGTGCCAGCAGCCCCGAAGGGCAGGGAGAGACCCAGTACTTC
TRBV2	few	TRBJ1-2	NA	CASSVTKGNYGYTF	TGTGCCAGCAGTGTGACCAAGGGTAACTATGGCTACACCTTC
TRBV7-2	few	TRBJ2-7	NA	CASSRLIISYEQYF	TGTGCCAGCAGCCGACTGATTATCTCCTACGAGCAGTACTTC
TRBV7-9	few	TRBJ1-2	NA	CASSLAAVYGYTF	TGTGCCAGCAGTCTAGCGGCTGTGTATGGCTACACCTTC
TRBV4-2	few	TRBJ1-1	NA	CASSQDIWAGEAFF	TGTGCCAGCAGCCAAGATATTTGGGCAGGAGAAGCTTTCTTT
TRBV6-1	NA	TRBJ1-5	NA	CASSSPLSSQPQHF	TGTGCCAGCAGTTCCCCGTTAAGTAGTCAGCCCCAGCATTTT
TRBV7-6	NA	TRBJ2-5	TRBD2	CASSLAGGSETQYF	TGTGCCAGCAGCTTAGCCGGGGGGTCAGAGACCCAGTACTTC
TRBV2	few	TRBJ1-2	NA	CASSEAGAGLAYGYTF	TGTGCCAGCAGTGAAGCGGGGGCAGGGCTAGCCTATGGCTACACCTTC
TRBV6-1	few	TRBJ2-7	TRBD1	CATTPPGAGGYEQYF	TGTGCCACAACCCCCCCCGGGGCAGGGGGCTACGAGCAGTACTTC
TRBV5-4	NA	TRBJ1-1	NA	CASSFQGPTEAFF	TGTGCCAGCAGCTTCCAGGGTCCCACTGAAGCTTTCTTT
TRBV11-2	few	TRBJ1-1	TRBD1	CASNPTGLNTEAFF	TGTGCCAGCAACCCGACAGGGTTGAACACTGAAGCTTTCTTT
TRBV9	few	TRBJ2-2	NA	CASTESDLYTGELFF	TGTGCCAGCACCGAGTCGGATCTGTACACCGGGGAGCTGTTTTTT
TRBV4-1	few	TRBJ2-7	NA	CASSQEPGRYEQYF	TGCGCCAGCAGCCAAGAACCAGGGAGGTACGAGCAGTACTTC
TRBV4-3	few	TRBJ2-2	NA	CASSQEGGLTGTPNTGELFF	TGCGCCAGCAGCCAAGAAGGAGGCTTAACCGGGACACCGAACACCGGGGAGCTGTTTTTT
TRBV5-5	NA	TRBJ1-1	NA	CASSLSGTPLNTEAFF	TGTGCCAGCAGCTTGTCCGGGACTCCTCTGAACACTGAAGCTTTCTTT
TRBV4-3	few	TRBJ1-6	NA	CASSQDSRGSNSPLHF	TGCGCCAGCAGCCAAGATAGCCGGGGGTCGAATTCACCCCTCCACTTT
TRBV7-9	few	TRBJ1-5	TRBD1	CASSQSDRALNQPQHF	TGTGCCAGCAGCCAATCCGACAGGGCCCTCAATCAGCCCCAGCATTTT
TRBV5-1	few	TRBJ2-3	TRBD2	CASSLEGRTSGEDTQYF	TGCGCCAGCAGCTTGGAGGGGCGGACTAGCGGGGAAGATACGCAGTATTTT
TRBV11-2	NA	TRBJ1-6	TRBD1	CASSSIQGSYNSPLHF	TGTGCCAGCAGCTCAATACAGGGGTCCTATAATTCACCCCTCCACTTT
TRBV18	few	TRBJ2-3	NA	CASSPPGKQTDTQYF	TGTGCCAGCTCACCACCGGGCAAGCAGACAGATACGCAGTATTTT
TRBV6-6	NA	TRBJ2-1	TRBD2	CASSYGTSNEQFF	TGTGCCAGCAGTTACGGGACTAGCAATGAGCAGTTCTTC
TRBV28	few	TRBJ1-5	NA	CASTQEGLDIQHF	TGTGCCAGCACCCAAGAAGGCCTTGACATCCAGCATTTT
TRBV6-6	few	TRBJ1-4	TRBD1	CASVSGQGSEKLFF	TGTGCCAGCGTGTCGGGACAGGGGAGTGAAAAACTGTTTTTT
TRBV5-4	few	TRBJ2-3	NA	CASSLTDTQYF	TGTGCCAGCAGCTTAACAGATACGCAGTATTTT
TRBV15	few	TRBJ1-1	NA	CATRVAGNTEAFF	TGTGCCACCAGGGTGGCGGGGAACACTGAAGCTTTCTTT
TRBV27	few	TRBJ1-4	TRBD1	CASSLTGGREKLFF	TGTGCCAGCAGTCTAACAGGGGGCAGAGAAAAACTGTTTTTT
TRBV5-5	NA	TRBJ1-2	NA	CASSLVGDGALNYGYTF	TGTGCCAGCAGCTTGGTCGGTGATGGGGCGCTCAACTATGGCTACACCTTC
TRBV7-9	NA	TRBJ2-1	NA	CASGGYNEQFF	TGTGCCAGCGGAGGTTACAATGAGCAGTTCTTC
TRBV10-3	medium-sized	TRBJ2-7	TRBD2	CAISGLAGLEQYF	TGTGCCATCAGTGGACTAGCGGGGCTCGAGCAGTACTTC
TRBV11-3	few	TRBJ2-1	NA	CASSRTQNEQFF	TGTGCCAGCAGCCGGACTCAAAATGAGCAGTTCTTC
TRBV27	NA	TRBJ1-6	NA	CASSFNPDGGTLHF	TGTGCCAGCAGTTTCAACCCGGACGGCGGAACCCTCCACTTT
TRBV27	few	TRBJ2-1	TRBD2	CASSLRLAGGFFTYNEQFF	TGTGCCAGCAGTTTAAGACTAGCGGGGGGATTCTTCACTTACAATGAGCAGTTCTTC
TRBV6-5	NA	TRBJ1-2	NA	CASSPSHSLRRYTF	TGTGCCAGCAGTCCTAGTCACAGCCTTAGGCGCTACACCTTC